The sequence of this TCR beta chain was determined in a study of shared clonotypes between healthy human individuals. Generated by immunoSEQ multiplex PCR, the TCRdb table keeps only in-frame clones and is missing some. The sample has a few million clones; over 85% are singletons. The CDR3 runs 15 residues. CDR1 is MNHEY, CDR2 SMNVEV, per germline (reference sequence). The junction had 4 bases not matched to a gene; V was cut back by 6 bases and J by 2 bases. Source material: naive CD4+ T cells sorted from blood. The subset denotes: CD45RA+ positively selected. The receptor was isolated from a man aged 18-30 years in good health. The chain is built from TRBV27 and TRBJ1-5; the match to TRBD1 covers 10 bases. The CDR3 sequence: CASRSGQGGNQPQHF. CDR3 nucleotides: TGTGCCAGCAGGAGCGGACAGGGGGGCAATCAGCCCCAGCATTTT.